This T cell receptor beta chain was obtained from a study of shared clonotypes between healthy human individuals. This clone was seen ten or more times. Clones were read by immunoSEQ multiplex PCR, and TCRdb kept only the in-frame ones, dropping some. The sample records about 92,000 clones, less than 50% being singletons. V lost 8 bases and J lost 4, with 21 bases in between. Per germline, CDR1 SNHLY and CDR2 FYNNEI. There are 15 residues in the CDR3. This clonotype was obtained from a woman in her thirties or forties in good health. Some clones in this sample may be carry-over from other donors' samples. The genes are TRBV2 and TRBJ2-7; D possibly corresponds to TRBD2 (5 bases). Sequenced: PBMCs. CDR3 sequence reads: CASQPAGLRVYEQYF. CDR3 sequence (DNA): TGTGCCAGCCAACCCGCGGGCTTGCGCGTGTACGAGCAGTACTTC.